The 29 T cell receptor beta chains below come from one sample, sequenced in a study of T-cell reconstitution after alpha-beta-depleted transplantation in children. Unique molecular identifiers were incorporated into the prepared TCRbeta library. MiXCR was run by TCRdb on the PCR reads, yielding one entry per CDR3 protein. This sample has 200,000 to 250,000 distinct CDR3 sequences, with less than 9% found just once. The material sequenced was PBMCs, mostly from graft donor cells, taken 180 days after TCRalphabeta/CD19-depleted stem cell transplant. The receptors here all came from a male patient between 10 and 17 years old who had a stem cell transplant for acute lymphoblastic leukemia, so the T cells may come from the graft donor.

This clonotype came up many times. The rearrangement uses TRBV7-9 and TRBJ1-2; no definite D call. V was shortened by 7 bases and J by 6 bases, with 18 bases between the two germline ends. Germline CDR1 is SEHNR and CDR2 is FQNEAQ (reference sequence). This CDR3 region has 14 residues. This chain's CDR3 is CASTRGVTLDGYTF. In nucleotides, the CDR3 is TGTGCCAGCACCCGCGGGGTCACTCTCGATGGCTACACCTTC.

At least ten counts were recorded for this clonotype. The rearrangement links TRBV20-1 to TRBJ2-7, with D possibly called TRBD1 or TRBD2 (6 bases each). The CDR3 runs 16 residues. The germline V and J ends were trimmed by 4 bases and 7 bases, with 26 bases remaining between them. CDR1 DFQATT and CDR2 SNEGSKA come from the germline V gene (reference sequence). CDR3 sequence: CSAIPGAGKGMGEQYF. CDR3 bases: TGCAGTGCTATACCAGGGGCGGGAAAGGGGATGGGGGAGCAGTACTTC.

This clonotype was observed at least ten times. The chain carries TRBV28 and TRBJ2-5, with 8 bases matching TRBD2. V lost 3 bases and J lost 4; bases outside the gene matches: 4. CDR3 length: 14 residues. Germline assignment: CDR1 MDHEN and CDR2 SYDVKM. CDR3 amino acids: CASSLAGGGETQYF. As DNA, the CDR3 is TGTGCCAGCAGTTTGGCGGGAGGAGGAGAGACCCAGTACTTC.

This clonotype was seen many times. For the CDR3, the DNA is TGCAGCGACAGGGGGCCTAACTATGGCTACACCTTC. Encoded protein: CSDRGPNYGYTF. The rearrangement links TRBV20-1 to TRBJ1-2, with 10 positions matching TRBD1. The CDR3 contains 12 residues. The germline gives CDR1 DFQATT, CDR2 SNEGSKA (reference sequence).

This clonotype was detected ten times or more. The chain links TRBV7-2 to TRBJ2-3; D uncertain. From germline, CDR1 is SGHTA and CDR2 FQGNSA. Trimming left V 3 bases short and J 4 bases short, with 11 bases between. This CDR3 region has 14 residues. The CDR3 coding sequence is TGTGCCAGCAGCTTCGGCTCCTCAGCAGATACGCAGTATTTT. Translated, it gives CASSFGSSADTQYF.

The chain carries TRBV13 and TRBJ2-2, with D perhaps TRBD1 (6 bases). The germline gives CDR1 PRHDT, CDR2 FYEKMQ (reference sequence). This CDR3 comprises 16 residues. V gave up 0 bases and J gave up 1 base, with 9 bases separating them. The chain's CDR3 is CASSLGPTGNTGELFF. DNA of the CDR3: TGTGCCAGCAGCTTAGGCCCGACAGGGAACACCGGGGAGCTGTTTTTT.

This clonotype was seen many times. This rearrangement joins TRBV28 to TRBJ2-2; a weak D match, TRBD2 (6 bases). The CDR3 spans 16 residues. Germline loops: CDR1 MDHEN, CDR2 SYDVKM. V shed 3 bases and J shed 1 base, with 12 bases lying between them. The CDR3 DNA is TGTGCCAGCAGTTTGGACGGGAGTTGGAACACCGGGGAGCTGTTTTTT. It encodes CASSLDGSWNTGELFF.

This clonotype was observed many times. J is TRBJ2-6 and V is TRBV6-1; 9 positions agree with TRBD1. The CDR3 totals 16 residues. Germline CDR1 reads MNHNS; CDR2 reads SASEGT. V dropped 7 bases and J dropped 2; count of bases not matched to a gene: 6. The CDR3 bases are TGTGCCAGCATCCGGGACAGGGTACCTGGGGCCAACGTCCTGACTTTC. It codes for CASIRDRVPGANVLTF.

There are many counts of this clonotype. This rearrangement joins TRBV4-1 to TRBJ1-5; the match to TRBD1 covers 9 bases. The CDR3 is made up of 15 amino acids. Germline V lookup: CDR1 MGHRA, CDR2 YSYEKL. V gave up 4 bases and J gave up 3 bases; unmatched junction bases: 4. CDR3 loop: CASSPGQGYNQPQHF. The CDR3 DNA follows: TGCGCCAGCAGCCCGGGACAGGGCTACAATCAGCCCCAGCATTTT.

This clonotype occurred many times. The gene calls are TRBV20-1 and TRBJ1-1; weak D call: TRBD1 (5 bases). The CDR3 has 20 residues. Germline loops: CDR1 DFQATT, CDR2 SNEGSKA (reference sequence). The V end was cut by 0 bases, the J end by 0 bases, with 26 bases between. CDR3 loop: CSARDLFGTPGFMLNTEAFF. In DNA form, the CDR3 reads TGCAGTGCTAGAGATTTGTTCGGGACCCCGGGTTTTATGTTGAACACTGAAGCTTTCTTT.

This clonotype was seen at least ten times. The rearrangement uses TRBV7-8 and TRBJ2-2; D may be TRBD1 (6 bases). The CDR3 extends over 16 amino acids. Between the trimmed V and J ends, which lost 1 base and 4 bases, there was a span of 13 bases. Per the germline V gene, CDR1 is SGHVS and CDR2 is FQNEAQ. CDR3 sequence: CASSLGSAGVTGELFF. In nucleotides, the CDR3 is TGTGCCAGCAGCTTAGGATCGGCAGGGGTCACCGGGGAGCTGTTTTTT.

This clonotype was observed a handful of times. As DNA, the CDR3 is TGTGCCAGCTCACCACCATCCAGACAGGGGAACGAGCAGTACTTC. Translating gives CASSPPSRQGNEQYF. The V and J genes are TRBV18 and TRBJ2-7; 8 bases agree with TRBD1. The CDR3 has 15 residues. Germline loops: CDR1 KGHSH, CDR2 LQKENI. Trimming removed 0 bases from V and 5 bases from J; junction bases left unmatched: 6.

This clonotype showed up many times. The chain couples TRBV6-2 or TRBV6-3 to TRBJ1-1; D is unclear. The germline gives CDR1 MNHEY, CDR2 SVGEGT. Trimming cost V 5 bases and J 1 base, with 14 bases left between them. The CDR3 has 15 amino acids. CDR3 residues: CASSPPARRNTEAFF. DNA of the CDR3: TGTGCCAGCAGTCCACCCGCCAGGCGGAACACTGAAGCTTTCTTT.

This clonotype occurred many times. The V call is TRBV19, the J call TRBJ1-5; no reliable D call. This CDR3 spans 17 amino acids. Trimming pared 7 bases from V and 0 bases from J, leaving 19 bases between. Germline V gene data show CDR1 as LNHDA and CDR2 as SQIVND (reference sequence). Here the CDR3 DNA reads TGTGCCAGTAACGGAGCCTTAGGACCTTATAGCAATCAGCCCCAGCATTTT. Translation: CASNGALGPYSNQPQHF.

V usage is TRBV20-1 and J usage is TRBJ2-2; 14 bases are a match to TRBD2. Germline CDR1 and CDR2: DFQATT and SNEGSKA (reference sequence). The CDR3 is made up of 17 amino acids. The junction had 5 bases not matched to a gene; V was cut back by 0 bases and J by 5 bases. The DNA for the CDR3 is TGCAGTGCTAGAGATCGGGGACTAGCGGGAGTTACCGGGGAGCTGTTTTTT. This encodes CSARDRGLAGVTGELFF.

Many counts were recorded for this clonotype. This chain links TRBV15 with TRBJ1-6, with D maybe TRBD1 (5 bases). Germline CDR1 reads LNHNV; CDR2 reads YYDKDF (reference sequence). Trimming pared 0 bases from V and 6 bases from J, leaving 15 bases between. The CDR3 spans 17 residues. The CDR3 protein is CATSRDRQGRGNSPLHF. CDR3 in DNA: TGTGCCACCAGCAGAGATCGTCAGGGACGGGGTAATTCACCCCTCCACTTT.

This clonotype appeared many times. The chain has TRBV2 and TRBJ2-2; D is possibly TRBD1 (6 bases). In germline, CDR1 is SNHLY, CDR2 FYNNEI. Trimming took 6 bases from V and 0 from J, leaving 11 bases between them. The CDR3 spans 15 residues. The CDR3 sequence: CASRGHDSNTGELFF. DNA of the CDR3: TGTGCCAGCAGGGGACACGATTCGAACACCGGGGAGCTGTTTTTT.

The table lists this clonotype with many counts. The chain couples TRBV6-2 or TRBV6-3 to TRBJ2-1; tentatively, D is TRBD2 (6 bases). The CDR3 has 14 residues. The germline gives CDR1 MNHEY, CDR2 SVGEGT. CDR3 DNA sequence: TGTGCATCCACGGCGGGGAGCTCCTACAATGAGCAGTTCTTC. Amino acids: CASTAGSSYNEQFF.

In its sample, this clonotype was seen many times. This chain uses TRBV14 with TRBJ2-1; no clear D gene. This CDR3 spans 16 amino acids. V was clipped by 0 bases and J by 3 bases, with 12 bases between them. Germline values: CDR1 SGHDN, CDR2 FVKESK. In nucleotides, the CDR3 is TGTGCCAGCAGCCAAGATCTTAACTATTTCTACAATGAGCAGTTCTTC. It translates to CASSQDLNYFYNEQFF.

This clonotype was found many times. The genes are TRBV11-2 and TRBJ2-7; tentative D call: TRBD2 (5 bases). Trimming shortened V by 5 bases and J by 10 bases, and 18 bases separated the two germline ends. The CDR3 spans 13 residues. The germline gives CDR1 SGHAT, CDR2 FQNNGV. The CDR3 sequence is CASSLGGREGQYF. CDR3 in DNA: TGTGCCAGCAGCCTAGGAGGCCGAGAAGGTCAGTACTTC.

The table lists this clonotype with many counts. The rearrangement links TRBV6-1 to TRBJ1-3, with D unclear. The V gene's germline CDR1 is MNHNS and CDR2 SASEGT. CDR3 length: 17 amino acids. V was cut by 1 base and J by 0 bases, with 13 bases left in between. The CDR3 loop reads CASSEDAFFSSGNTIYF. In DNA, the CDR3 is TGTGCCAGCAGTGAAGACGCCTTCTTTAGCTCTGGAAACACCATATATTTT.

This clonotype was observed many times. The chain combines TRBV15 with TRBJ2-7; D is unresolved. There are 14 residues in the CDR3. Germline CDR1 reads LNHNV; CDR2 reads YYDKDF (reference sequence). V lost 0 bases to trimming and J lost 3 bases, with 9 bases between them. The CDR3 nucleotides are TGTGCCACCAGCAGAGATCGGCATCTCTACGAGCAGTACTTC. Amino acids: CATSRDRHLYEQYF.

The table lists this clonotype with many counts. V gene TRBV6-1 combines with J gene TRBJ2-7; 10 bases align to TRBD1. CDR1 and CDR2 (germline): MNHNS, SASEGT. The ends lost 3 bases at V and 2 bases at J; junction bases unmatched: 1. The CDR3 totals 14 residues. In nucleotides, the CDR3 is TGTGCCAGCAGTGATGGGACAGGGGCCTACGAGCAGTACTTC. It is translated as CASSDGTGAYEQYF.

This clonotype has more than one count but fewer than ten. The V gene is TRBV20-1, the J gene TRBJ2-3, with no clear D. Trimming pared 5 bases from V and 7 bases from J, leaving 10 bases between. Germline lookup yields CDR1 DFQATT and CDR2 SNEGSKA (reference sequence). The CDR3 sequence is 11 residues long. The DNA for the CDR3 is TGCAGTGCTCGCACAATCTATACGCAGTATTTT. It codes for CSARTIYTQYF.

This clonotype was counted many times. This chain connects TRBV20-1 to TRBJ1-6; D may be TRBD1 (5 bases). The CDR3 loop spans 14 amino acids. Germline V gene data show CDR1 as DFQATT and CDR2 as SNEGSKA (reference sequence). V lost 6 bases, J lost 8 bases, and 17 bases lay in between. CDR3 protein: CSAIGAGRDSPLHF. CDR3 sequence (DNA): TGCAGTGCCATTGGGGCAGGGAGGGATTCACCCCTCCACTTT.

This clonotype was observed many times. The chain links TRBV28 to TRBJ1-1; D is ambiguous. Germline V gene lookup returns CDR1 MDHEN and CDR2 SYDVKM. The ends were cut back, 7 bases at V and 1 base at J, with 19 bases in the middle. The CDR3 has 16 residues. The CDR3 spells CASNPTSAPGNTEAFF. In DNA form, the CDR3 reads TGTGCCAGCAATCCGACCTCAGCACCAGGGAACACTGAAGCTTTCTTT.

This rearrangement joins TRBV12-3 or TRBV12-4 to TRBJ2-7; D is tentatively TRBD1 or TRBD2 (5 bases each). Trimming removed 1 base from V and 4 bases from J, with 14 bases in between. The CDR3 totals 15 residues. In DNA, the CDR3 is TGTGCCAGCAGTTTAGGGACACGGGGCCCTTACGAGCAGTACTTC. Translating gives CASSLGTRGPYEQYF.

Many counts were recorded for this clonotype. V usage is TRBV3-1 and J usage is TRBJ1-1; D unresolved. The V end was cut by 1 base, the J end by 10 bases, with 7 bases between. Germline V gene sequence: CDR1 LGHDT, CDR2 YNNKEL (reference sequence). The CDR3 is 11 residues long. In DNA, the CDR3 is TGTGCCAGCAGCCAAGGGGGAGGAGCTTTCTTT. Amino acids: CASSQGGGAFF.

In regard to this clonotype: This clone may be a read error of a much larger clone one base away. The gene calls are TRBV3-1 and TRBJ2-5, with D uncertain. CDR1 is LGHDT and CDR2 is YNNKEL in the germline V gene (reference sequence). Deletions cut 2 bases from V and 0 bases from J, with 4 bases between. The CDR3 is 13 amino acids. CDR3 in amino acids: CASSQPDQETQYF. The CDR3 DNA reads as TGTGCCAGCAGCCAACCCGACCAAGAGACCCAGTACTTC.